The 15 T cell receptor beta chains listed next were all sequenced from one sample in a study of T cell changes during pregnancy in multiple sclerosis. Data came from immunoSEQ multiplex PCR; TCRdb stores just in-frame clones and leaves some out. The sample yields around 100,000 clones, approximately 94% seen once. Sample: peripheral blood, taken in the second trimester of pregnancy. These receptors all stem from a female donor with multiple sclerosis, enrolled in a pregnancy study.

The V and J genes are TRBV27 and TRBJ1-1; 8 nucleotides agree with TRBD1. This CDR3 comprises 14 residues. The J segment lost 5 bases and the V segment lost 4 bases, leaving 6 bases of the junction unmatched. In germline, CDR1 is MNHEY, CDR2 SMNVEV (reference sequence). CDR3 in amino acids: CASSWTGPGTEAFF. As DNA, the CDR3 is TGTGCCAGCAGTTGGACAGGGCCGGGGACTGAAGCTTTCTTT.

This sequence joins TRBV28 and TRBJ2-7; 9 bases are shared with TRBD2. The CDR3 spans 14 residues. V was pared by 10 bases and J by 2 bases, with 9 bases of the junction left unmatched. CDR1 and CDR2 from the germline V gene are MDHEN and SYDVKM. For the CDR3, the DNA is TGTGCCACCGGCGGGGGGGTTTCACCCTACGAGCAGTACTTC. Its translation: CATGGGVSPYEQYF. The whole variable domain, filled in from reference TRBV28 and TRBJ2-7, reads DVKVTQSSRYLVKRTGEKVFLECVQDMDHENMFWYRQDPGLGLRLIYFSYDVKMKEKGDIPEGYSVSREKKERFSLILESASTNQTSMYLCATGGGVSPYEQYFGPGTRLTVT.

The chain links TRBV27 to TRBJ2-7; D might be TRBD2 (6 bases). The CDR3 consists of 15 residues. The germline V gene encodes CDR1 MNHEY and CDR2 SMNVEV (reference sequence). V lost 5 bases, J lost 1 base, and 15 bases lay in between. This CDR3 reads CASSPGGLSSYEQYF. CDR3 nucleotides: TGTGCCAGCAGTCCTGGGGGACTCTCTTCCTACGAGCAGTACTTC.

This clone has more than one count but fewer than ten. V is TRBV1 and J is TRBJ2-6; the DNA was not compared with TRBD1, the D call given in the table. TRBV1 is a pseudogene. The length of the CDR3 is 18 residues. CDR3 amino acids: CTSSQDAGQGAGANVLTF. The CDR3 coding sequence is TGCACCAGCAGCCAAGATGCGGGACAGGGGGCTGGGGCCAACGTCCTGACTTTC.

The chain employs TRBV5-4 and TRBJ1-2; 7 bases are shared with TRBD1. CDR3 length equals 14 residues. The germline CDR1 and CDR2 sequences are SGHNT and YYREEE (reference sequence). With 5 bases clipped from V and 4 bases from J, the junction kept 8 bases outside the gene matches. The CDR3 sequence: CASRAPGQTYGYTF. The DNA for the CDR3 is TGTGCCAGCAGGGCTCCGGGACAGACCTATGGCTACACCTTC.

This chain links TRBV5-4 with TRBJ2-7; D might be TRBD1 (6 bases). This CDR3 region has 14 residues. V shed 4 bases and J shed 7 bases, with 18 bases lying between them. The germline V gene has CDR1 SGHNT and CDR2 YYREEE (reference sequence). DNA of the CDR3: TGTGCCAGCAGCCCGTCCACAGGGTTGGGGGAGCAGTACTTC. Its protein product is CASSPSTGLGEQYF.

J is TRBJ1-4 and V is TRBV5-5; unclear D gene. Germline CDR1 and CDR2: SGHKS and YYEKEE (reference sequence). V was pared by 4 bases and J by 11 bases, with 12 bases between. The CDR3 totals 12 residues. CDR3: CASSPLPGKLFF. For the CDR3, the DNA is TGTGCCAGCAGCCCCCTTCCGGGGAAACTGTTTTTT. Filled out from reference TRBV5-5 and TRBJ1-4, the complete variable domain reads DAGVTQSPTHLIKTRGQQVTLRCSPISGHKSVSWYQQVLGQGPQFIFQYYEKEERGRGNFPDRFSARQFPNYSSELNVNALLLGDSALYLCASSPLPGKLFFGSGTQLSVL.

This clone has a handful of counts. CDR3 loop: CASSMGTGGHSPLHF. CDR3 bases: TGTGCCAGTAGTATGGGGACAGGGGGTCATTCACCCCTCCACTTT. The J gene is TRBJ1-6, the V gene TRBV19, with TRBD1 matching over 11 bases. Per germline, CDR1 LNHDA and CDR2 SQIVND (reference sequence). The CDR3 length is 15 residues. V dropped 3 bases and J dropped 8; count of bases not matched to a gene: 3.

The chain links TRBV27 to TRBJ1-5; 7 bases fit TRBD1. The V gene's germline CDR1 is MNHEY and CDR2 SMNVEV (reference sequence). The ends lost 5 bases at V and 0 bases at J; junction bases unmatched: 4. The CDR3 loop spans 15 amino acids. The CDR3 DNA sequence: TGTGCCAGCAGTCGACAGGGCTATAGCAATCAGCCCCAGCATTTT. Translating gives CASSRQGYSNQPQHF.

This chain connects TRBV4-2 to TRBJ2-1; 14 nucleotides agree with TRBD2. Germline CDR1 and CDR2: LGHNA and YNFKEQ. V shed 0 bases, J shed 8 bases, and the junction held 9 bases outside the gene matches. CDR3 length: 18 residues. For the CDR3, the DNA is TGTGCCAGCAGCCAAGATCCCCCGACTAGCGGGGGGGTTTATGAGCAGTTCTTC. Its translation: CASSQDPPTSGGVYEQFF.

This chain uses TRBV19 with TRBJ1-2; a weak D match, TRBD1 (5 bases). This CDR3 is built from 13 residues. V was cut by 3 bases and J by 3 bases, with 8 bases left in between. Germline V gene data show CDR1 as LNHDA and CDR2 as SQIVND (reference sequence). The CDR3 sequence: CASSMGGYYGYTF. In DNA, the CDR3 is TGTGCCAGTAGTATGGGGGGATACTATGGCTACACCTTC.

The rearrangement joins TRBV19 to TRBJ1-3, with TRBD1 as a possible D gene (6 bases). Germline values: CDR1 LNHDA, CDR2 SQIVND (reference sequence). Trimming pared 10 bases from V and 0 bases from J, leaving 16 bases between. This CDR3 comprises 15 residues. In DNA, the CDR3 is TGTGCCACGTCACCGGGACATCTCTCTGGAAACACCATATATTTT. It yields the protein CATSPGHLSGNTIYF.

The rearrangement uses TRBV9 and TRBJ2-2; 8 nucleotides match TRBD2. V was clipped by 1 base and J by 6 bases; unmatched bases: 2. CDR1 and CDR2 (germline): SGDLS, YYNGEE. The CDR3 extends over 14 amino acids. CDR3 in DNA: TGTGCCAGCAGCGTATCGGGGGGGCCCGGGGAGCTGTTTTTT. Its translation is CASSVSGGPGELFF.

The rearrangement links TRBV6-6 to TRBJ2-4; no clear D. V was shortened by 6 bases and J by 0 bases, with 9 bases between the two germline ends. Germline assignment: CDR1 MNHNY and CDR2 SVGAGI (reference sequence). CDR3 length: 14 amino acids. The CDR3 protein is CASSPELAKNIQYF. The DNA for the CDR3 is TGTGCCAGCAGCCCCGAGCTAGCCAAAAACATTCAGTACTTC.

The rearrangement uses TRBV27 and TRBJ2-7, with a possible D match to TRBD2 (6 bases). The germline V gene has CDR1 MNHEY and CDR2 SMNVEV (reference sequence). V was clipped by 2 bases and J by 0 bases, with 11 bases between them. CDR3 size: 15 residues. The CDR3 reads CASSLLAGTSYEQYF. The CDR3 nucleotides read TGTGCCAGCAGTTTACTCGCGGGGACCTCCTACGAGCAGTACTTC.